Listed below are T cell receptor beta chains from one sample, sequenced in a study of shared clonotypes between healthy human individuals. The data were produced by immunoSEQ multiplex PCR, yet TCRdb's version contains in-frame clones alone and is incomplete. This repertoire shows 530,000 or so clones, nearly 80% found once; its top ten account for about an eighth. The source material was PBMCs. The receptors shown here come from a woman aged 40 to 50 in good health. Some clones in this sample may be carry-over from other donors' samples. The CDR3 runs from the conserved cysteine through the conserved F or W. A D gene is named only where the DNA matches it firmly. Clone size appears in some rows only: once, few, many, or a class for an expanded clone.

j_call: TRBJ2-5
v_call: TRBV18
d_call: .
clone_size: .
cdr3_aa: CASSPPSQETQYF
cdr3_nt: TGTGCCAGCTCACCACCGTCCCAAGAGACCCAGTACTTC

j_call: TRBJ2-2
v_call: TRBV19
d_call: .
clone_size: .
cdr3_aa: CAPPPGELFF
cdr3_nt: TGTGCCCCGCCCCCCGGGGAGCTGTTTTTT

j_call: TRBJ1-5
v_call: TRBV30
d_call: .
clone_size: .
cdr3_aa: CAWSVAAAYQPQHF
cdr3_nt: TGTGCCTGGAGTGTTGCGGCAGCTTATCAGCCCCAGCATTTT

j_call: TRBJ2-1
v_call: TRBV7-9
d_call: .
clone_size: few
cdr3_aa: CASSLGGWNEQFF
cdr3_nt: TGTGCCAGCAGCTTAGGCGGGTGGAATGAGCAGTTCTTC

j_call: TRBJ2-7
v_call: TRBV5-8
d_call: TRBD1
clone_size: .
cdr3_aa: CASTFNRDSSYEQYF
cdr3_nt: TGTGCCAGCACCTTTAACCGGGACAGCTCCTACGAGCAGTACTTC

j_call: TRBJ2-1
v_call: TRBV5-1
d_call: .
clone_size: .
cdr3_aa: CASSLTGRSYNEQFF
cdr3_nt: TGCGCCAGCAGCTTGACAGGGCGCTCCTACAATGAGCAGTTCTTC

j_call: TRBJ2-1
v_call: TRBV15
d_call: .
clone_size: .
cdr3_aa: CATSAAAGEQFF
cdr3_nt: TGTGCCACCAGCGCGGCGGCGGGTGAGCAGTTCTTC

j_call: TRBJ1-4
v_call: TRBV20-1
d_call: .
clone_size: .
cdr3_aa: CSAPYNEKLFF
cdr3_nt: TGCAGTGCTCCTTATAATGAAAAACTGTTTTTT

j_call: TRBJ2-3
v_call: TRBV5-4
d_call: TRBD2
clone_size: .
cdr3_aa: CASSLVGHTSGGTDTQYF
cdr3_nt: TGTGCCAGCAGCTTGGTAGGGCACACTAGCGGGGGCACAGATACGCAGTATTTT

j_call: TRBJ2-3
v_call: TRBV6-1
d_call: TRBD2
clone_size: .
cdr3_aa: CASTEGLATDTQYF
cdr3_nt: TGTGCCAGCACTGAGGGACTAGCCACAGATACGCAGTATTTT

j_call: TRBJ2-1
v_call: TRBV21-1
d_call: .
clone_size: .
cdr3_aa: CASSTRTSGRSHNEQFF
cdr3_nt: TGTGCCAGCAGCACACGGACTAGCGGGAGGTCCCACAATGAGCAGTTCTTC

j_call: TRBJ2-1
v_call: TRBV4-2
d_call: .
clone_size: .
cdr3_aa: CASSQDWSTSYNEQFF
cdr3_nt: TGTGCCAGCAGCCAAGATTGGAGTACTTCGTACAATGAGCAGTTCTTC

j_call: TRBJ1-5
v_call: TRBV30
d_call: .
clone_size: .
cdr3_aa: CAWSVPRGAQPQHF
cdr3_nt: TGTGCCTGGAGTGTCCCCAGAGGAGCTCAGCCCCAGCATTTT

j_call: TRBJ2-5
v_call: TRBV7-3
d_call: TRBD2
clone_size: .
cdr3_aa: CASSFGGGYGETQYF
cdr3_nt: TGTGCCAGCAGCTTCGGGGGAGGGTACGGAGAGACCCAGTACTTC

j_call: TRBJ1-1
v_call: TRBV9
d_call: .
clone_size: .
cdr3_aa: CASSGDSGVNTEAFF
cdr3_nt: TGTGCCAGCAGCGGAGACTCGGGGGTTAACACTGAAGCTTTCTTT

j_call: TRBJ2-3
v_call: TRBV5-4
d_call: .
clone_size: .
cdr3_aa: CASSLDGGATDTQYF
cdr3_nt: TGTGCCAGCAGCTTGGACGGAGGGGCCACAGATACGCAGTATTTT

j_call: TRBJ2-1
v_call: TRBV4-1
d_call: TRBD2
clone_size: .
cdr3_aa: CASSQVLAGVYYNEQFF
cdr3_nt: TGCGCCAGCAGCCAAGTGCTAGCGGGAGTGTACTACAATGAGCAGTTCTTC

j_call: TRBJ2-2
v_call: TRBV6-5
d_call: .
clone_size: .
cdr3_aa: CASRQTRTGELFF
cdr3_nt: TGTGCCAGCAGGCAGACTCGCACCGGGGAGCTGTTTTTT

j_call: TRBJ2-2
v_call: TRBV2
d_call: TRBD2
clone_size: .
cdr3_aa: CASKAQLAEIGELFF
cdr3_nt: TGTGCCAGCAAAGCGCAACTAGCGGAAATCGGGGAGCTGTTTTTT

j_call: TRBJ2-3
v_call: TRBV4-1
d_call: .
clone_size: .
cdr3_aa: CASSHTPGSGWEDTQYF
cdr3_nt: TGCGCCAGCAGCCACACCCCGGGCAGCGGTTGGGAGGATACGCAGTATTTT

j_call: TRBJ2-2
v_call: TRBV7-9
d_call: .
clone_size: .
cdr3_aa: CASRPETGELFF
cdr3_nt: TGTGCCAGCAGGCCAGAGACCGGGGAGCTGTTTTTT

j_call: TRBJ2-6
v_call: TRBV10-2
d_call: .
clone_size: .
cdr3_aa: CASRGTRSSGANVLTF
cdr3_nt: TGCGCCAGCAGGGGGACCCGTAGCTCTGGGGCCAACGTCCTGACTTTC

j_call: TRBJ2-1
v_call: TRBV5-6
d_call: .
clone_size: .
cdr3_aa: CASSLDRYYNEQFF
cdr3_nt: TGTGCCAGCAGCTTGGACAGGTACTACAATGAGCAGTTCTTC

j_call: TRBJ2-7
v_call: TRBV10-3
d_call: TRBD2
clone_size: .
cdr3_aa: CAISAASGSSYEQYF
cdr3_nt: TGTGCCATCAGTGCGGCTAGCGGGAGCTCCTACGAGCAGTACTTC

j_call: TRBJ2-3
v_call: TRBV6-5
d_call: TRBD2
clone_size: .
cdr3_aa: CASRVGGPTDTQYF
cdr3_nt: TGTGCCAGCAGGGTGGGAGGGCCAACAGATACGCAGTATTTT

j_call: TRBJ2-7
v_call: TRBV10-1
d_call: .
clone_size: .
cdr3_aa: CASSLNRDGTQYF
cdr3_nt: TGCGCCAGCAGTTTAAACCGGGACGGAACGCAGTACTTC

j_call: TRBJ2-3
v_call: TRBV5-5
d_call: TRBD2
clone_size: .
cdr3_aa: CASSTPTSGSTDTQYF
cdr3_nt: TGTGCCAGCAGCACTCCCACTAGCGGGAGCACAGATACGCAGTATTTT

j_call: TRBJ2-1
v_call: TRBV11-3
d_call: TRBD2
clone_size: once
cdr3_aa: CASSRGLVRDNEQFF
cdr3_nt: TGTGCCAGCAGCCGTGGACTAGTTAGGGACAATGAGCAGTTCTTC

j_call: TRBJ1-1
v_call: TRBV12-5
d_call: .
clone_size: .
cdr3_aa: CASGLEQGTEAFF
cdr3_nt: TGTGCTAGTGGTTTGGAGCAGGGAACTGAAGCTTTCTTT

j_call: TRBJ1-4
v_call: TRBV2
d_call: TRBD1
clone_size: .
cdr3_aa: CASTWNRGNEKLFF
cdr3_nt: TGTGCCAGCACCTGGAACAGGGGTAATGAAAAACTGTTTTTT

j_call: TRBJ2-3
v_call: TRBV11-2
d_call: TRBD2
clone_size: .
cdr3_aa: CASSLVAGGGDTQYF
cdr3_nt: TGTGCCAGCAGCTTAGTGGCGGGAGGCGGGGATACGCAGTATTTT

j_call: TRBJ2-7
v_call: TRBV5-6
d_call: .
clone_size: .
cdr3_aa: CASSFGQGLREQYF
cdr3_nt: TGTGCCAGCAGCTTCGGGCAGGGGCTGAGGGAGCAGTACTTC

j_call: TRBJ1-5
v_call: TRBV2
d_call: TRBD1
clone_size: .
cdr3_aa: CASSVGTVHQPQHF
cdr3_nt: TGTGCCAGCAGTGTAGGGACAGTCCATCAGCCCCAGCATTTT

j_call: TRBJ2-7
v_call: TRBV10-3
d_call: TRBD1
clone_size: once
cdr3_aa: CAIRGDSAAYEQYF
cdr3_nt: TGTGCCATCAGGGGGGACAGTGCCGCGTACGAGCAGTACTTC

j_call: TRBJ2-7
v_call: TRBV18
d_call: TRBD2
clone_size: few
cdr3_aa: CASSSSGGNYEQYF
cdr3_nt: TGTGCCAGCTCATCATCGGGGGGAAACTACGAGCAGTACTTC

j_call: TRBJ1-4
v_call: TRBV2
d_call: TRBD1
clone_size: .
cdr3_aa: CASTRQGLNEKLFF
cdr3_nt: TGTGCCAGCACCCGACAGGGGCTTAATGAAAAACTGTTTTTT

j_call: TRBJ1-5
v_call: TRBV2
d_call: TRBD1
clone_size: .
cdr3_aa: CASSRPGTGGGPQHF
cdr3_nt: TGTGCCAGCAGTAGGCCCGGGACAGGGGGTGGTCCCCAGCATTTT

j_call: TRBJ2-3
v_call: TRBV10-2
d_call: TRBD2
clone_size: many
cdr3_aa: CASSDSGLAGTDTQYF
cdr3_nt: TGCGCCAGCAGCGACAGTGGACTAGCGGGGACAGATACGCAGTATTTT

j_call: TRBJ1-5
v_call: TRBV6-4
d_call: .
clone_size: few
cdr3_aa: CASSDTSVDQPQHF
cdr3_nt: TGTGCCAGCAGTGACACCTCCGTGGATCAGCCCCAGCATTTT

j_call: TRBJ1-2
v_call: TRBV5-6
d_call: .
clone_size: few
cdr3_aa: CASSLGGVHGYTF
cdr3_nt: TGTGCCAGCAGCTTGGGAGGGGTGCATGGCTACACCTTC

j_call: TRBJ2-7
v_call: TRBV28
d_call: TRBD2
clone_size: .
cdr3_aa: CASSPHPSGSSYEQYF
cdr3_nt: TGTGCCAGCAGTCCGCACCCTAGCGGGAGCTCCTACGAGCAGTACTTC

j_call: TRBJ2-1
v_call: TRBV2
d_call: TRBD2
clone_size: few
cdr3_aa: CASSDGGLGLFSYNEQFF
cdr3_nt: TGTGCCAGCAGTGATGGCGGACTAGGCCTATTCTCCTACAATGAGCAGTTCTTC

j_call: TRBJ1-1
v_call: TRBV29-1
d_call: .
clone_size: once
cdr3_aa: CTGGGTGGTEAFF
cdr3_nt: TGCACCGGAGGGGGGACGGGGGGCACTGAAGCTTTCTTT

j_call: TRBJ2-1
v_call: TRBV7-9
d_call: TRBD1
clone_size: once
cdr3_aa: CASSSRTGTGQGEQFF
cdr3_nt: TGTGCCAGCAGCTCGCGAACCGGGACAGGCCAGGGTGAGCAGTTCTTC

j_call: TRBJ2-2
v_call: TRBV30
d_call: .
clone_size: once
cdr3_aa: CAWRAKGGTGELFF
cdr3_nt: TGTGCCTGGAGGGCCAAGGGCGGCACCGGGGAGCTGTTTTTT

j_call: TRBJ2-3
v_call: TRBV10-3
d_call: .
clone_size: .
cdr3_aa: CAISEVGADTQYF
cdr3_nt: TGTGCCATCAGTGAAGTAGGGGCAGATACGCAGTATTTT

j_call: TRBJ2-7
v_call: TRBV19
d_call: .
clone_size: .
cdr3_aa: CASSSRSVDEQYF
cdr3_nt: TGTGCCAGTAGTTCCAGATCTGTGGACGAGCAGTACTTC

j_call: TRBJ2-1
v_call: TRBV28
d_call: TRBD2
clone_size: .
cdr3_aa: CASSHGTSGAHHYNEQFF
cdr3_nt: TGTGCCAGCAGTCACGGGACTAGCGGGGCCCATCACTACAATGAGCAGTTCTTC

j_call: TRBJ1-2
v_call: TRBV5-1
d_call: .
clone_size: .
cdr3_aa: CASSLEGRVYGYTF
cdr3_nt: TGCGCCAGCAGCTTGGAGGGCAGGGTCTATGGCTACACCTTC

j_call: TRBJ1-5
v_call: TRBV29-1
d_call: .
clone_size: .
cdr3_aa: CSVTQGIEQPQHF
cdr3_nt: TGCAGCGTTACACAGGGTATAGAGCAGCCCCAGCATTTT

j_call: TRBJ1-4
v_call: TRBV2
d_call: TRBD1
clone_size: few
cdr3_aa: CASSGTGGSFRTNEKLFF
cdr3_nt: TGTGCCAGCAGCGGGACAGGGGGATCGTTTAGGACTAATGAAAAACTGTTTTTT

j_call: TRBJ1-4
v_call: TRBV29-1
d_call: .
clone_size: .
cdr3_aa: CSVPMGRKLFF
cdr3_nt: TGCAGCGTTCCCATGGGTAGGAAACTGTTTTTT

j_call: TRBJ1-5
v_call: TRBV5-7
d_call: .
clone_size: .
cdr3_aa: CASSLVFQPQHF
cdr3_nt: TGTGCCAGCAGCTTGGTGTTCCAGCCCCAGCATTTT

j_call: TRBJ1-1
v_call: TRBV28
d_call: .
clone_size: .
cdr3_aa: CASSPGRENTEAFF
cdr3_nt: TGTGCCAGTTCACCGGGACGGGAGAACACTGAAGCTTTCTTT

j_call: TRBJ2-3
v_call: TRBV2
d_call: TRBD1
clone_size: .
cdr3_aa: CASSNGQGSADTQYF
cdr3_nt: TGTGCCAGCAGTAACGGACAGGGGAGCGCAGATACGCAGTATTTT